The rows below give T cell receptor beta chains drawn from one sample of a study of tumor-infiltrating lymphocytes in primary liver carcinoma. In TCRdb, the multiplex PCR reads were re-called with MiXCR into one record per CDR3 protein. Here the sample spans approximately 300,000 distinct CDR3 sequences, over 55% being singletons. Sequenced input: peripheral blood. The receptor set was obtained from a man in his forties with primary liver carcinoma and hepatitis B virus infection. CDR3s include the opening cysteine and the closing phenylalanine or tryptophan. Fields, in order: J gene, D gene, CDR3 length, V gene, clone size, CDR3 protein, CDR3 DNA. The D gene is left open where the match is weak. The size of a clone is reported for some rows only, either as once, few or many, or as a class for expanded clones.

TRBJ1-4 - 16 TRBV11-2 - CARSPPRRSGNEKLFF TGTGCCAGAAGCCCTCCCAGACGCAGTGGGAACGAAAAACTGTTTTTT
TRBJ2-6 - 16 TRBV6-2/TRBV6-3 - CASSGVGFSGAKVLTF TGTGCCAGCAGTGGCGTCGGATTCTCTGGGGCCAAAGTCCTGACTTTC
TRBJ2-2 TRBD2 16 TRBV10-3 - CAIRGNSGRGARELFF TGTGCCATCAGGGGAAATAGCGGGAGAGGGGCCAGGGAGCTGTTTTTT
TRBJ2-7 - 12 TRBV5-1 many CASSSYSYEQYF TGCGCCAGCAGCTCCTACTCCTACGAGCAGTACTTC
TRBJ2-7 - 14 TRBV6-2/TRBV6-3 - CPSSYGAGTYEQYF TGTCCCAGCAGTTACGGAGCAGGGACATACGAGCAGTACTTC
TRBJ2-1 - 15 TRBV19 - CASSKSSNTYNEQFF TGTGCCAGTAGTAAAAGCAGTAATACCTACAATGAGCAGTTCTTC
TRBJ2-2 - 16 TRBV29-1 - CSVAPDRVRNTGELFF TGTAGCGTTGCCCCCGACAGAGTTAGGAACACCGGGGAGCTGTTTTTT
TRBJ2-1 - 14 TRBV6-2/TRBV6-3 once CASSYLMVGNKQFF TGTGCCAGCAGTTACCTGATGGTTGGAAATAAGCAGTTCTTC
TRBJ2-1 TRBD2 17 TRBV6-5 - CVSSYPYLGGGVNEQFF TGTGTCAGCAGTTACCCTTATCTCGGCGGGGGAGTCAATGAGCAGTTCTTC
TRBJ2-6 - 13 TRBV29-1 many CSVAGSGANVLTF TGCAGCGTTGCAGGGTCTGGGGCCAACGTCCTGACTTTC
TRBJ1-5 - 13 TRBV6-6 - CASSLRGNQPQHF TGTGCCAGCAGCCTAAGAGGTAATCAGCCCCAGCATTTT
TRBJ2-5 TRBD1 15 TRBV18 - CASSQLRQGMQTQYF TGTGCCAGCTCACAACTTCGACAGGGGATGCAGACCCAGTACTTC
TRBJ2-2 - 16 TRBV29-1 - CSVVEKGTENTGELFF TGCAGCGTTGTCGAGAAGGGGACGGAGAACACCGGGGAGCTGTTTTTT
TRBJ2-1 TRBD2 12 TRBV2 - CVSSGTSGEQFF TGTGTCAGCAGCGGGACTAGCGGGGAGCAGTTCTTC
TRBJ2-7 - 14 TRBV4-1 many CASSQETPVDEQYF TGCGCCAGCAGCCAAGAGACCCCTGTTGACGAGCAGTACTTC
TRBJ2-1 TRBD2 17 TRBV6-5 many CASSKSSGRGGYNEQFF TGTGCCAGCAGTAAATCTAGCGGGAGGGGGGGGTACAATGAGCAGTTCTTC
TRBJ1-5 - 13 TRBV12-3/TRBV12-4 many CASSFGLSQPQHF TGTGCCAGCAGTTTTGGGCTATCTCAGCCCCAGCATTTT
TRBJ2-7 - 12 TRBV29-1 many CSVEQGVREQYF TGCAGCGTTGAACAGGGTGTTCGCGAGCAGTACTTC
TRBJ2-7 TRBD2 12 TRBV29-1 - CSVAGTRSEQYF TGCAGCGTTGCGGGGACTAGGAGCGAGCAGTACTTC
TRBJ2-1 - 14 TRBV28 - CASTRGTSYNEQFF TGTGCCAGCACGCGTGGGACCTCCTACAATGAGCAGTTCTTC
TRBJ2-5 - 13 TRBV12-3/TRBV12-4 - CASSTRLGGTQYF TGTGCCAGCAGCACCCGTCTTGGGGGGACCCAGTACTTC
TRBJ2-7 TRBD1 14 TRBV10-2 once CASSAGDRAYKQYF TGTGCCAGCAGTGCAGGGGACAGGGCCTACAAGCAGTACTTC
TRBJ2-3 TRBD2 14 TRBV5-4 many CASSSTSGSDTQYF TGTGCCAGCAGCTCGACTAGCGGGAGCGATACGCAGTATTTT
TRBJ2-3 TRBD2 12 TRBV5-4 - CASSRGEDAQYF TGTGCCAGCAGCCGGGGGGAGGATGCGCAGTATTTT
TRBJ1-2 - 13 TRBV6-6 many CASRPGMNYGYTF TGTGCCAGCAGGCCGGGGATGAACTATGGCTACACCTTC
TRBJ2-1 - 16 TRBV11-2 - CASSYQLRVELDEQFF TGTGCCAGCAGCTACCAGTTGAGGGTTGAGCTCGATGAGCAATTCTTC
TRBJ2-4 - 14 TRBV5-6 many CASSFSVAKNIQYF TGTGCCAGCAGCTTTTCGGTAGCCAAAAACATTCAGTACTTC
TRBJ2-2 - 17 TRBV5-1 - CASSSGWGMRNTGELFF TGCGCCAGCAGCTCTGGGTGGGGCATGAGGAACACCGGGGAGCTGTTTTTT
TRBJ2-5 - 12 TRBV7-8 few CASSLEEGTQYF TGTGCCAGCAGCTTAGAGGAGGGGACTCAGTACTTC
TRBJ1-2 - 12 TRBV24-1 once CATSDFNYGYTF TGTGCCACCAGTGATTTCAACTATGGCTACACCTTC
TRBJ2-7 TRBD2 14 TRBV14 - CASSQEGGIYEQYF TGTGCCAGCAGCCAAGAGGGAGGGATCTACGAGCAGTACTTC
TRBJ2-2 - 14 TRBV11-2 - CGSSPGRVTGELFF TGTGGCAGCAGCCCCGGACGCGTTACCGGGGAGCTGTTTTTT
TRBJ2-2 TRBD1 16 TRBV6-1 - CASSELGGVRTGELFF TGTGCCAGCAGTGAGTTAGGGGGCGTTCGGACCGGGGAGCTGTTTTTT
TRBJ1-3 - 15 TRBV5-1 - CASSPDGVSGNTIYF TGCGCCAGCAGCCCTGACGGAGTCTCTGGAAACACCATATATTTT
TRBJ1-2 - 13 TRBV6-5 few CASRRTANYGYTF TGTGCCAGCAGAAGGACAGCCAACTATGGCTACACCTTC
TRBJ2-1 TRBD2 15 TRBV9 - CASSVALAGYNEQFF TGTGCCAGCAGCGTAGCACTAGCGGGATACAATGAGCAGTTCTTC
TRBJ2-2 - 11 TRBV7-8 many CASRGSGELFF TGTGCCAGCAGGGGATCCGGGGAGCTGTTTTTT
TRBJ1-5 - 15 TRBV30 - CAWSEGGYGNQPQHF TGTGCCTGGAGTGAGGGGGGCTATGGCAATCAGCCCCAGCATTTT
TRBJ2-2 - 15 TRBV11-2 - CASGHRDSSTGELFF TGTGCCAGCGGCCACCGGGACTCCTCCACCGGGGAGCTGTTTTTT
TRBJ1-1 - 12 TRBV20-1 - CSAEGVNTEAFF TGCAGTGCGGAAGGTGTGAACACTGAAGCTTTCTTT
TRBJ1-1 - 15 TRBV5-4 - CASSLAMGANTEAFF TGTGCCAGCAGCTTGGCTATGGGGGCGAACACTGAAGCTTTCTTT
TRBJ1-5 TRBD1 11 TRBV28 - CVTGTGRTQHF TGTGTCACCGGGACAGGCAGGACCCAACATTTT
TRBJ2-7 - 16 TRBV5-1 - CASSWRDRAGSYEQYF TGCGCCAGCAGTTGGAGGGACCGGGCGGGGTCGTACGAGCAGTACTTC
TRBJ2-7 - 14 TRBV6-5 - CASSLGHGPYEQYF TGCGCCAGCAGTTTAGGACATGGGCCCTACGAGCAGTACTTC
TRBJ1-2 - 14 TRBV5-1 few CASTPQVQGYGYTF TGCGCCAGCACCCCTCAAGTTCAGGGTTATGGCTACACCTTC
TRBJ2-7 - 12 TRBV12-5 - CASASASYEQYF TGTGCTAGTGCCTCGGCCTCCTACGAGCAGTACTTC
TRBJ1-2 TRBD1 12 TRBV28 - CASIQGDYGYTF TGTGCCAGCATACAGGGGGACTATGGCTACACCTTC
TRBJ2-3 - 16 TRBV11-2 - CVSNRRSTGNTDTQYF TGTGTCAGCAATAGAAGAAGTACAGGGAACACAGATACGCAGTATTTT
TRBJ1-5 - 15 TRBV4-2 many CASSQGPNSNQPQHF TGTGCCAGCAGCCAAGGACCCAATAGCAATCAGCCCCAGCATTTT
TRBJ2-5 - 17 TRBV11-1 many CASSTGGHRTPQETQYF TGTGCCAGCAGCACAGGAGGACACCGTACACCTCAAGAGACCCAGTACTTC
TRBJ2-1 TRBD2 15 TRBV11-1 - CASSHSGGSGKDQLF TGTGCCAGCAGCCATAGCGGTGGTAGCGGGAAAGATCAGCTCTTC
TRBJ1-2 - 11 TRBV29-1 many CSVRVIGGYTF TGCAGCGTACGTGTAATCGGTGGCTACACCTTC
TRBJ2-1 - 14 TRBV12-3/TRBV12-4 - CASSLGLWGYEQFF TGTGCCAGCAGTTTGGGGCTGTGGGGGTATGAGCAGTTCTTC
TRBJ2-3 TRBD2 16 TRBV11-1 - CASSRGLAGDGDMQYF TGTGCCAGCAGCAGGGGACTTGCGGGAGATGGAGATATGCAGTATTTT
TRBJ2-1 - 13 TRBV5-4 - CVSSLAGSGQQYF TGTGTCAGCAGCTTGGCGGGGAGTGGGCAGCAGTATTTC